This record covers a single T cell receptor (beta chain). The sample is drawn from a study of blood T cell repertoires in COVID-19. Study in general: T cells, B-cell-depleted T cells, or PBMCs supplied cDNA or gDNA.

Only in-frame clones appear in the TCRdb table, and some are missing; sequencing was by immunoSEQ multiplex PCR. Altogether approximately 90,000 clones are present, over 70% being singletons, with the ten largest covering more than 20%. The receptor comes from an elderly man with active or convalescent COVID-19. Sample: peripheral blood.

The CDR3 loop is CASSFPADRVRDNEQFF. The CDR3 DNA reads TGCGCCAGCAGCTTCCCTGCGGACAGGGTCAGGGACAATGAGCAGTTCTTC. The chain has TRBV5-1 and TRBJ2-1, with 8 bases aligning to TRBD1. This CDR3 has 17 residues. J was trimmed by 5 bases and V by 2 bases; bases with no gene match: 12. Germline lookup yields CDR1 SGHRS and CDR2 YFSETQ.